Only a few counts were recorded for the clone carrying this T cell receptor (beta chain). This specimen comes from a study of T cell responses to AZD1222 COVID-19 vaccine. Trimming stripped 4 bases from V and 1 base from J, with 18 bases between. Per germline, CDR1 SGHRS and CDR2 YFSETQ. This CDR3 region has 16 residues. Produced via immunoSEQ multiplex PCR; TCRdb's table is partial and in-frame only. This sample yields some 130,000 clones, of which around 90% are seen a single time; about 19% belongs to the top ten. The receptor's source is an adult in good health. Material: peripheral blood, obtained on day 0 of MenACWY control vaccination. The V call is TRBV5-1, the J call TRBJ2-7; the D is unclear. The CDR3 nucleotides read TGCGCCAGCAGCCGGGTCGGCAGTCGAGAATCCTACGAGCAGTACTTC. Translation: CASSRVGSRESYEQYF.